The rows below give T cell receptor beta chains drawn from one sample of a study of T cell changes during pregnancy in multiple sclerosis. This table comes from immunoSEQ multiplex PCR, and its TCRdb copy is limited to in-frame clones, with some not included. Among 90,000 to 95,000 clones listed, almost 95% were seen once. Sequencing was performed on peripheral blood, taken in the third trimester of pregnancy. The receptors stem from a female donor with multiple sclerosis, enrolled in a pregnancy study. Both conserved end residues are part of each CDR3. D genes are given only for firm matches. Clone size is shown for a subset of rows, as once, few, many or a class of expanded clone.

V gene	J gene	D gene	clone size	CDR3 protein	CDR3 DNA
TRBV2	TRBJ2-3	TRBD2	-	CASLFIREGTDTQYF	TGTGCCAGCCTGTTTATCCGGGAGGGCACAGATACGCAGTATTTT
TRBV6-6	TRBJ2-1	-	-	CASSYSSGENEQFF	TGTGCCAGCAGTTACAGTTCGGGAGAGAATGAGCAGTTCTTC
TRBV27	TRBJ2-1	TRBD2	-	CASSLLGTSGAGEQFF	TGTGCCAGCAGTTTATTAGGGACTAGCGGGGCGGGAGAGCAGTTCTTC
TRBV6-4	TRBJ1-1	-	-	CASSPRAGTEAFF	TGTGCCAGCAGTCCCAGGGCTGGAACTGAAGCTTTCTTT
TRBV14	TRBJ2-3	-	-	CASSQRKRTTDTQYF	TGTGCCAGCAGCCAAAGAAAGCGGACCACAGATACGCAGTATTTT
TRBV14	TRBJ2-1	-	-	CASSQEVAGPYNEQFF	TGTGCCAGCAGCCAAGAAGTTGCAGGGCCCTACAATGAGCAGTTCTTC
TRBV6-1	TRBJ2-1	TRBD1	-	CASSNGQGSYNEQFF	TGTGCCAGCAGTAACGGACAGGGCTCCTACAATGAGCAGTTCTTC
TRBV14	TRBJ2-1	TRBD2	-	CASSQGLAGYGEQFF	TGTGCCAGCAGCCAAGGGCTAGCGGGATATGGTGAGCAGTTCTTC
TRBV7-7	TRBJ2-2	-	-	CASSPPWGESAGELFF	TGTGCTAGCAGCCCCCCGTGGGGGGAGAGCGCCGGGGAGCTGTTTTTT
TRBV27	TRBJ2-7	TRBD1	-	CASSPRDRGAYEQYF	TGTGCCAGCAGTCCCCGGGACAGGGGTGCCTACGAGCAGTACTTC
TRBV9	TRBJ2-1	TRBD2	-	CASSVPGRAGSYNEQFF	TGTGCCAGCAGCGTACCCGGGAGGGCGGGGTCCTACAATGAGCAGTTCTTC
TRBV28	TRBJ1-1	-	-	CASRGGTIMNTEAFF	TGTGCCAGCAGAGGGGGTACCATCATGAACACTGAAGCTTTCTTT
TRBV7-9	TRBJ2-3	-	-	CASSLQAGLTDTQYF	TGTGCCAGCAGCTTGCAGGCGGGACTCACAGATACGCAGTATTTT
TRBV19	TRBJ1-1	TRBD1	-	CASSRQRQGAQREAFF	TGTGCCAGTAGTCGTCAAAGACAGGGGGCCCAGAGGGAAGCTTTCTTT
TRBV6-1	TRBJ2-7	-	-	CASSELKAEQYF	TGTGCCAGCAGTGAACTCAAAGCCGAGCAGTACTTC
TRBV7-9	TRBJ2-3	-	-	CASSPTRPVDTQYF	TGTGCCAGCAGCCCGACACGGCCTGTTGATACGCAGTATTTT
TRBV7-9	TRBJ2-2	-	-	CASSFGVPTGELFF	TGTGCCAGCAGCTTCGGGGTCCCCACCGGGGAGCTGTTTTTT
TRBV5-6	TRBJ2-2	-	once	CASSLVRLNTGELFF	TGTGCCAGCAGCTTGGTACGGTTGAACACCGGGGAGCTGTTTTTT
TRBV11-3	TRBJ2-3	TRBD1	once	CASSQGTGSAGTDTQYF	TGTGCCAGCAGCCAGGGGACAGGGAGCGCCGGCACAGATACGCAGTATTTT
TRBV5-5	TRBJ1-5	TRBD1	-	CASSSGGDREIQPQHF	TGTGCCAGCAGCTCGGGGGGGGACAGGGAGATTCAGCCCCAGCATTTT
TRBV4-1	TRBJ1-4	-	-	CASSQGDNNEKLFF	TGCGCCAGCAGTCAAGGGGACAACAATGAAAAACTGTTTTTT
TRBV5-1	TRBJ1-3	-	-	CASSLAGGTSGNTIYF	TGCGCCAGCAGCTTGGCCGGCGGAACCTCTGGAAACACCATATATTTT
TRBV18	TRBJ2-2	-	once	CASGGVNTGELFF	TGTGCCAGCGGTGGAGTGAACACCGGGGAGCTGTTTTTT
TRBV10-2	TRBJ2-7	TRBD2	-	CASSESGRGGFEQYF	TGCGCCAGCAGTGAGTCGGGGCGGGGAGGGTTCGAGCAGTACTTC
TRBV18	TRBJ1-5	-	-	CASSQGRAGNQPQHF	TGTGCCAGCTCCCAGGGGAGGGCTGGCAATCAGCCCCAGCATTTT
TRBV7-3	TRBJ2-1	TRBD2	-	CASSLGLAGGSQFF	TGTGCCAGCAGCTTAGGACTAGCGGGAGGATCGCAGTTCTTC
TRBV28	TRBJ1-1	-	-	CASSFPLLGGNTEAFF	TGTGCCAGCAGTTTTCCTTTACTCGGGGGGAACACTGAAGCTTTCTTT
TRBV19	TRBJ1-1	TRBD1	-	CASSPRQGHTEAFF	TGTGCCAGTAGTCCCCGACAGGGCCACACTGAAGCTTTCTTT
TRBV28	TRBJ2-3	TRBD2	-	CASGLAGSTDTQYF	TGTGCCAGCGGCTTAGCGGGTAGCACAGATACGCAGTATTTT
TRBV30	TRBJ1-2	-	-	CAWRAHINYGYTF	TGTGCCTGGAGGGCACATATTAACTATGGCTACACCTTC
TRBV4-2	TRBJ2-5	TRBD2	once	CASSQGPLGGGWETQYF	TGTGCCAGCAGCCAAGGCCCTCTGGGGGGAGGGTGGGAGACCCAGTACTTC
TRBV7-6	TRBJ1-1	-	-	CASRDWNTEAFF	TGTGCCAGCAGGGACTGGAACACTGAAGCTTTCTTT